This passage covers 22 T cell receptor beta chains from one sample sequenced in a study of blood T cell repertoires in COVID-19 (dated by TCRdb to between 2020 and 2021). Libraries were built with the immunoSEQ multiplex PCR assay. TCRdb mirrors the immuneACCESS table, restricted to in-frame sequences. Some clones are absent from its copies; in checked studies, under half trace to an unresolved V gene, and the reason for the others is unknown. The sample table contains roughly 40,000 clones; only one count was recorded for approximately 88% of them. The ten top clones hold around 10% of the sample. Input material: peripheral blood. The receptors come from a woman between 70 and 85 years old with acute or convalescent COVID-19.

In DNA, the CDR3 is TGTGCCAGCTCACTCGGACAGATCGATAGCAATCAGCCCCAGCATTTT. It encodes CASSLGQIDSNQPQHF. The chain couples TRBV18 to TRBJ1-5; D is perhaps TRBD1 (6 bases). Germline V gene data show CDR1 as KGHSH and CDR2 as LQKENI. The V end was cut by 4 bases, the J end by 0 bases, with 13 bases between. The CDR3 is made up of 16 amino acids. The variable domain in full, completed from reference TRBV18 and TRBJ1-5, reads NAGVMQNPRHLVRRRGQEARLRCSPMKGHSHVYWYRQLPEEGLKFMVYLQKENIIDESGMPKERFSAEFPKEGPSILRIQQVVRGDSAAYFCASSLGQIDSNQPQHFGDGTRLSIL.

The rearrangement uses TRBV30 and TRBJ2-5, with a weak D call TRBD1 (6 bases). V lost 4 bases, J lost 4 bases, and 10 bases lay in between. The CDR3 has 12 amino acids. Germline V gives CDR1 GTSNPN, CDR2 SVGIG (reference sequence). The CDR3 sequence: CAWTGVGETQYF. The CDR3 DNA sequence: TGTGCCTGGACAGGGGTGGGAGAGACCCAGTACTTC.

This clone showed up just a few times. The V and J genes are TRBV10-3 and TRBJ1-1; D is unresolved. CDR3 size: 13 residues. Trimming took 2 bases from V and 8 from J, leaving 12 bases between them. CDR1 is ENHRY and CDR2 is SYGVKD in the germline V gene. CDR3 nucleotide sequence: TGTGCCATCAGTGAGCCTGGGGAGGTAGAAGCTTTCTTT. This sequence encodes CAISEPGEVEAFF.

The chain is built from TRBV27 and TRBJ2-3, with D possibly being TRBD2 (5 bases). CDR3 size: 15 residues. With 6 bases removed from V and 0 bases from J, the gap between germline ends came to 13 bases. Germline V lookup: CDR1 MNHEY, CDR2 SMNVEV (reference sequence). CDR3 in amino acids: CASRGSGYSTDTQYF. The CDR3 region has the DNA TGTGCCAGCAGGGGGAGCGGCTATAGCACAGATACGCAGTATTTT.

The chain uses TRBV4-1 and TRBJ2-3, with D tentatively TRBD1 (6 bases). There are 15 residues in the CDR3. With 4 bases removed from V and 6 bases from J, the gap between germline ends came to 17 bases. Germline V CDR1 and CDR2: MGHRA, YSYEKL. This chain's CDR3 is CASSLEGQRPDTQYF. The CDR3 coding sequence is TGCGCCAGCAGCCTCGAAGGACAGCGACCGGATACGCAGTATTTT.

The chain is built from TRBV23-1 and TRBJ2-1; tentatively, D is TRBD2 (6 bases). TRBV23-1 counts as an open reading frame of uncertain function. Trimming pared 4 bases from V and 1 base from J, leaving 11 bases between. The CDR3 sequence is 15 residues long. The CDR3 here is CASSPGDRSYNEQFF. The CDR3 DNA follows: TGCGCCAGCAGTCCGGGGGACCGATCCTACAATGAGCAGTTCTTC.

This CDR3 is CASKRSSRQQETQYF. The CDR3 nucleotides are TGTGCCAGCAAACGTAGTAGTCGACAACAAGAGACCCAGTACTTC. The chain carries TRBV9 and TRBJ2-5, with unresolved D. Per germline, CDR1 SGDLS and CDR2 YYNGEE. V lost 6 bases and J 2 bases, leaving 17 bases between the germline ends. The CDR3 is 15 amino acids.

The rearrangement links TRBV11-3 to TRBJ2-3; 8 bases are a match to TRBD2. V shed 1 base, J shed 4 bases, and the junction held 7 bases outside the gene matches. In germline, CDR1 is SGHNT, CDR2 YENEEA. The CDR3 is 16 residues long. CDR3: CASSLVAGGGSDTQYF. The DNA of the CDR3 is TGTGCCAGCAGCTTAGTTGCGGGGGGTGGGTCAGATACGCAGTATTTT.

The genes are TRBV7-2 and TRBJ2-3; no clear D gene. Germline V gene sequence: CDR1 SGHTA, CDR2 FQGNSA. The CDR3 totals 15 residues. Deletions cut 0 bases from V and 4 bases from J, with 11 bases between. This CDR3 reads CASSLASFRPDTQYF. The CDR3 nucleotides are TGTGCCAGCAGCTTAGCTAGCTTTCGCCCAGATACGCAGTATTTT.

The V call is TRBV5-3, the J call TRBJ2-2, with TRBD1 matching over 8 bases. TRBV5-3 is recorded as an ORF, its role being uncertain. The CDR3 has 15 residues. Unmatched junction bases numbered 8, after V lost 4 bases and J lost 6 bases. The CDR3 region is CARSTTLDRAGELFF. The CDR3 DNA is TGTGCCAGAAGCACTACCCTGGACAGGGCCGGGGAGCTGTTTTTT.

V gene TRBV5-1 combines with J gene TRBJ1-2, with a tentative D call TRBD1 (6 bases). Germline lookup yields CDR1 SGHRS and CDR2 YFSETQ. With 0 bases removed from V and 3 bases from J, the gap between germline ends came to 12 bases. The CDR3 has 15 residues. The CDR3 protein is CASSLGGGADYGYTF. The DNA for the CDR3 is TGCGCCAGCAGCTTGGGGGGGGGCGCAGACTATGGCTACACCTTC. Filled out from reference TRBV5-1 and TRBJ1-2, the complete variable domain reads KAGVTQTPRYLIKTRGQQVTLSCSPISGHRSVSWYQQTPGQGLQFLFEYFSETQRNKGNFPGRFSGRQFSNSRSEMNVSTLELGDSALYLCASSLGGGADYGYTFGSGTRLTVV.

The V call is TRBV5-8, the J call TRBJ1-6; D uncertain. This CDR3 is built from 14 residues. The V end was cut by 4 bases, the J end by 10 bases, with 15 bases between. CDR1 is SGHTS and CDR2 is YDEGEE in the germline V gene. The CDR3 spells CASSRQMRGSPLHF. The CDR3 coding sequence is TGTGCCAGCAGCCGACAAATGAGAGGGTCACCCCTCCACTTT.

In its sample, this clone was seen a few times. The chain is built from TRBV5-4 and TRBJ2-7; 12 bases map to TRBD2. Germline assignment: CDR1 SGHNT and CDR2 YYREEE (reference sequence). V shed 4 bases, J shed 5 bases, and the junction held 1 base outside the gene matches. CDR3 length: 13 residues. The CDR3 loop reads CASSRTSGDEQYV. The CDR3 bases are TGTGCCAGCAGCAGGACTAGCGGGGACGAGCAGTACGTC.

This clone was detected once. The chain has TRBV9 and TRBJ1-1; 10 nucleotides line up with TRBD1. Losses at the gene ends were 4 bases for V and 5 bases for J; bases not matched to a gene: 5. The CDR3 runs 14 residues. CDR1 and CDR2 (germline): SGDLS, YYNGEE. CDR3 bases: TGTGCCAGCAGCATCGGACAGGGGGGAACTGAAGCTTTCTTT. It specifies CASSIGQGGTEAFF.

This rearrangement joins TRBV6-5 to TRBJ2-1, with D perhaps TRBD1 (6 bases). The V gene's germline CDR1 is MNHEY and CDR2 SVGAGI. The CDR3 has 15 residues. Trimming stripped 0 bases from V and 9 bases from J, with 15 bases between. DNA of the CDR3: TGTGCCAGCAGTTACTCGTGGGGGCCTGATGGTGAGCAGTTCTTC. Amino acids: CASSYSWGPDGEQFF.

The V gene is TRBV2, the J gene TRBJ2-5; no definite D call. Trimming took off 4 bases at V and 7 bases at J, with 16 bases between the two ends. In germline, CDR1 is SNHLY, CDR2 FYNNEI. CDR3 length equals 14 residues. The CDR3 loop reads CASSVSQAARTQYF. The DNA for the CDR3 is TGTGCCAGCAGTGTGTCTCAGGCCGCCCGGACCCAGTACTTC.

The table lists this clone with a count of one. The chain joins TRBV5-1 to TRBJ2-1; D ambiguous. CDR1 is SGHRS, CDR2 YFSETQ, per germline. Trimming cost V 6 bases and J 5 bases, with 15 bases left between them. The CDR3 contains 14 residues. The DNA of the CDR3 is TGCGCCAGCATTTCCCTCCCTTCTGACAATGAGCAGTTCTTC. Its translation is CASISLPSDNEQFF.

CDR3 sequence (DNA): TGTGCCTGGAGTCGGGATAGCAATCAGCCCCAGCATTTT. Its protein is CAWSRDSNQPQHF. This sequence joins TRBV30 and TRBJ1-5; no clear D gene. The CDR3 extends over 13 amino acids. The germline V gene has CDR1 GTSNPN and CDR2 SVGIG (reference sequence). V gave up 2 bases and J gave up 0 bases, with 5 bases separating them.

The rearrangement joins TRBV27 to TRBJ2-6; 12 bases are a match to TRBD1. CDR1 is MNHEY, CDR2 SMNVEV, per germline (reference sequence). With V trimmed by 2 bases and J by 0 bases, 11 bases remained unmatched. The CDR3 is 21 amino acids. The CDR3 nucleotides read TGTGCCAGCAGTTTACGTCCCGGGACAGGGGGCGGGCTCTCTGGGGCCAACGTCCTGACTTTC. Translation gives CASSLRPGTGGGLSGANVLTF.

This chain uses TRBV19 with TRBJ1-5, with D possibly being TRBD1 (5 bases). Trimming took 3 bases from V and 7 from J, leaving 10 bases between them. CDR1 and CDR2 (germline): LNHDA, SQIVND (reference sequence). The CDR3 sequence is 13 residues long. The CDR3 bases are TGTGCCAGTAGTATCGGGCGGGACCAGCCCCAGCATTTT. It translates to CASSIGRDQPQHF. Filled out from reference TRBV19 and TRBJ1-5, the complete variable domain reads DGGITQSPKYLFRKEGQNVTLSCEQNLNHDAMYWYRQDPGQGLRLIYYSQIVNDFQKGDIAEGYSVSREKKESFPLTVTSAQKNPTAFYLCASSIGRDQPQHFGDGTRLSIL.

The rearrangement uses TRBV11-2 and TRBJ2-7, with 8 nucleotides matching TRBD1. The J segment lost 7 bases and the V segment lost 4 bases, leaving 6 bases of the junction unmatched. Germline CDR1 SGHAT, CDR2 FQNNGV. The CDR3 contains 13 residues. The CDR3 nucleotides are TGTGCCAGCAGCTCAGACAGGGGCGGAGAGCAGTACGTC. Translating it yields CASSSDRGGEQYV.

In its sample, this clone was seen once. In DNA form, the CDR3 reads TGTGCCAGCAGCCAATTGATGAGCACAGGGGAGACTGAAGCTTTCTTT. Amino acid sequence: CASSQLMSTGETEAFF. The V and J genes are TRBV9 and TRBJ1-1; 7 positions match TRBD1. V was clipped by 4 bases and J by 5 bases; unmatched bases: 14. Germline CDR1 reads SGDLS; CDR2 reads YYNGEE. CDR3 length: 16 residues.